The 10 T cell receptor beta chains in this list originate from one sample, sequenced in a study of blood T cell repertoires in COVID-19. The table came from immunoSEQ multiplex PCR; TCRdb's copy has only in-frame clones and leaves some out. This sample has 200,000 or so clones, with around 86% found just once. Sequencing was done on a sample of peripheral blood. The receptors were sampled from a man between 60 and 70 years old with acute or convalescent COVID-19.

Only one count was recorded for this clone. This chain connects TRBV19 to TRBJ2-2; TRBD2 might be the D (5 bases). The length of the CDR3 is 15 residues. The germline V gene has CDR1 LNHDA and CDR2 SQIVND (reference sequence). Trimming took off 0 bases at V and 1 base at J, with 6 bases between the two ends. CDR3 DNA sequence: TGTGCCAGTAGTATAGATACTAGGAACACCGGGGAGCTGTTTTTT. Encoded protein: CASSIDTRNTGELFF.

This clone was detected once. This chain connects TRBV12-3 or TRBV12-4 to TRBJ1-2, with 8 bases that match TRBD1. The CDR3 covers 13 residues. J gave up 5 bases and V 7 bases, and 6 bases lay outside the gene matches. CDR3 amino acids: CASTPDRVYGYTF. CDR3 nucleotide sequence: TGTGCCAGCACTCCGGACAGGGTATATGGCTACACCTTC.

This clone was counted a few times. The rearrangement links TRBV19 to TRBJ2-1; TRBD2 agrees at 12 bases. In germline, CDR1 is LNHDA, CDR2 SQIVND (reference sequence). The CDR3 contains 15 residues. V shed 2 bases and J 9 bases; nucleotides not matched to a gene: 5. The CDR3 loop reads CASSILLAGGGEQFF. CDR3 in DNA: TGTGCCAGTAGTATACTACTAGCGGGGGGCGGTGAGCAGTTCTTC.

This sequence joins TRBV2 and TRBJ2-4; TRBD2 matches 7 bases. The length of the CDR3 is 14 residues. J gave up 0 bases and V 7 bases, and 3 bases lay outside the gene matches. The germline V gene has CDR1 SNHLY and CDR2 FYNNEI. The CDR3 nucleotides are TGTGCCAGCAAGGGAGGGCTAGCCAAAAACATTCAGTACTTC. It is translated as CASKGGLAKNIQYF.

This clone was seen just once. The chain is built from TRBV25-1 and TRBJ1-6; TRBD1 agrees at 9 bases. The germline V gene has CDR1 MGHDK and CDR2 SYGVNS. The CDR3 sequence is 16 residues long. The V gene end was trimmed by 0 bases and the J gene end by 8 bases; junction bases not matched to a gene: 5. CDR3 amino acids: CASSEYSGQGYSPLHF. The CDR3 bases are TGTGCCAGCAGTGAATATTCGGGACAGGGTTATTCACCCCTCCACTTT.

This chain uses TRBV11-2 with TRBJ1-4; TRBD1 matches 8 bases. In germline, CDR1 is SGHAT, CDR2 FQNNGV. The CDR3 is 15 amino acids. Trimming at V came to 0 bases and at J to 8 bases, leaving 5 bases not matched to a gene. The CDR3 loop is CASSLDRDRREKLFF. CDR3 nucleotides: TGTGCCAGCAGCTTAGACCGGGACAGGAGAGAAAAACTGTTTTTT.

This chain uses TRBV29-1 with TRBJ2-7, with 10 bases identical to TRBD1. CDR1 is SQVTM, CDR2 ANQGSEA, per germline. V lost 7 bases to trimming and J lost 3 bases; unmatched junction nucleotides: 6. The CDR3 covers 13 residues. CDR3 bases: TGCAGCGCCGGACAGGGGGGAGGCTACGAGCAGTACTTC. Translated: CSAGQGGGYEQYF.

The chain has TRBV7-9 and TRBJ1-4, with D possibly TRBD1 on 5 matching bases. From germline, CDR1 is SEHNR and CDR2 FQNEAQ (reference sequence). V dropped 5 bases and J dropped 3 bases, with 13 bases sitting between them. The CDR3 is made up of 15 amino acids. Here the CDR3 reads CASSPVRGSNEKLFF. CDR3 nucleotide sequence: TGTGCCAGCAGCCCAGTCCGGGGGTCTAATGAAAAACTGTTTTTT.

V usage is TRBV6-5 and J usage is TRBJ1-2, with 8 bases matching TRBD1. V trimming: 8 bases; J trimming: 3 bases; junction bases outside the gene matches: 8. The CDR3 spans 14 residues. CDR1 and CDR2 from the germline V gene are MNHEY and SVGAGI. The CDR3 spells CASGRQGLDYGYTF. DNA for the CDR3: TGTGCCAGCGGACGACAGGGGCTGGACTATGGCTACACCTTC.

The chain is built from TRBV9 and TRBJ1-2; 7 bases agree with TRBD1. CDR1 SGDLS and CDR2 YYNGEE come from the germline V gene. The CDR3 contains 13 residues. With 3 bases clipped from V and 3 bases from J, the junction kept 2 bases outside the gene matches. The CDR3 spells CASSAQGYYGYTF. CDR3 nucleotide sequence: TGTGCCAGCAGCGCACAGGGGTACTATGGCTACACCTTC. Full variable domain (rest looked up from reference TRBV9 and TRBJ1-2): DSGVTQTPKHLITATGQRVTLRCSPRSGDLSVYWYQQSLDQGLQFLIQYYNGEERAKGNILERFSAQQFPDLHSELNLSSLELGDSALYFCASSAQGYYGYTFGSGTRLTVV.